Listed below are T cell receptor beta chains from one sample, sequenced in a study of T cell responses to AZD1222 COVID-19 vaccine. Libraries were prepared by immunoSEQ multiplex PCR; TCRdb keeps only in-frame clonotypes and omits some of them. Of 120,000 or so clones in the sample, 85% to 90% were seen once. The sequences come from peripheral blood, collected 28 days after the second AZD1222 dose. Every receptor here comes from an adult who received the AZD1222 COVID-19 vaccine. Each CDR3 is given with its conserved first and last residue. The D gene is left open where the match is weak. Size tells how often a clone was seen (once, few, many) or the class of an expanded clone, and some rows leave it out.

clone_size d_call j_call v_call cdr3_aa cdr3_nt
- TRBD1 TRBJ1-1 TRBV12-3/TRBV12-4 CASSTGGVTEAFF TGTGCCAGCAGCACAGGGGGCGTCACTGAAGCTTTCTTT
- TRBD2 TRBJ2-3 TRBV7-8 CASSVRLAGSKGDTQYF TGTGCCAGCAGCGTCCGACTAGCGGGGTCAAAGGGAGATACGCAGTATTTT
- - TRBJ1-2 TRBV5-5 CASSLATAGSYGYTF TGTGCCAGCAGCTTGGCCACCGCCGGGTCCTATGGCTACACCTTC
- TRBD1 TRBJ2-7 TRBV19 CASTDRALGYEQYF TGTGCCAGTACCGACAGGGCGTTGGGGTACGAGCAGTACTTC
- - TRBJ1-4 TRBV5-1 CASSSLPGPEAKLFF TGCGCCAGCAGCTCCCTCCCCGGGCCCGAAGCCAAACTGTTTTTT
- - TRBJ1-6 TRBV28 CASTPGQLYNSPLHF TGTGCCAGCACTCCGGGCCAACTCTATAATTCACCCCTCCACTTT
- TRBD2 TRBJ2-1 TRBV3-1/TRBV3-2 CASSKTSSRWGDEQFF TGTGCCAGCAGTAAGACTAGCTCAAGGTGGGGAGATGAGCAGTTCTTC
once - TRBJ2-3 TRBV9 CASSVRTLTDTQYF TGTGCCAGCAGCGTTCGGACTCTCACAGATACGCAGTATTTT
- - TRBJ2-3 TRBV6-5 CAHRRDYFSDTQYF TGTGCCCACCGGCGAGACTACTTCTCAGATACGCAGTATTTT
- - TRBJ2-1 TRBV6-5 CASSYWGGVFKEFF TGTGCCAGCAGTTACTGGGGCGGGGTCTTCAAGGAGTTCTTC